The rows below give T cell receptor beta chains drawn from one sample of a study of Tregs in tolerant kidney transplant recipients. TCRdb keeps only in-frame clones here, not all; method: immunoSEQ multiplex PCR. The sample has about 19,000 clones; approximately 65% are singletons. These TCRs are of unknown antigen specificity. The sequencing sample was made of Tregs from blood cultured with allogeneic cells. These receptors came from a human donor in good health. Each CDR3 is given with its conserved first and last residue. A D gene is named only where the DNA matches it firmly. Clone sizes are given selectively: once, few, many, or a class where the clone is expanded.

>NA|TRBD2|TRBJ2-5|TRBV19
TGTGCCAGTAGTAAGGCTAGCGGGAGGTTCGGAGAGACCCAGTACTTC
CASSKASGRFGETQYF
>NA|NA|TRBJ1-4|TRBV6-6
TGTGCCAGCAGGTTCAGCGCAACTAATGAAAAACTGTTTTTT
CASRFSATNEKLFF
>NA|NA|TRBJ2-5|TRBV11-1
TGTGCCAGCAGCCCTCTAGGGGCCACGGCCCAGTACTTC
CASSPLGATAQYF
>NA|NA|TRBJ2-5|TRBV19
TGTGCCAGTAGTCTGTCCGCAGAGACCCAGTACTTC
CASSLSAETQYF
>NA|NA|TRBJ1-1|TRBV7-9
TGTGCCAGCAGCTCGGTTATGAACACTGAAGCTTTCTTT
CASSSVMNTEAFF
>NA|TRBD1|TRBJ2-7|TRBV5-4
TGTGCCAGCAGCTCCCTCCCCAGGGGGCGCTACGAGCAGTACTTC
CASSSLPRGRYEQYF
>NA|TRBD1|TRBJ1-2|TRBV15
TGTGCCACAGGCCGGACAGGGAGGGGAGTAGGCTACACCTTC
CATGRTGRGVGYTF
>NA|TRBD2|TRBJ2-5|TRBV5-4
TGTACCAGCAGCTTGGTAGCGACTAGCCTTGATGAGACCCAATACTTC
CTSSLVATSLDETQYF
>NA|NA|TRBJ1-1|TRBV6-5
TGTGCCAGTCTACGGATCCTGGGGGGTGAAGCTTTCTTT
CASLRILGGEAFF
>NA|TRBD2|TRBJ2-7|TRBV10-3
TGTGCCATCAGTGAGGGGACTAGCGGATCCTACGAGCAGTACTTC
CAISEGTSGSYEQYF
>NA|TRBD2|TRBJ2-1|TRBV19
TGTGCCAGTAGTATCCTAGCGGGAGTTTCGGGCAATGAGCAGTTCTTC
CASSILAGVSGNEQFF
>few|NA|TRBJ1-3|TRBV25-1
TGTGCCAGTACCGGGCTCGAGTCAGGAAACACCATATATTTT
CASTGLESGNTIYF
>few|TRBD1|TRBJ1-5|TRBV5-6
TGTGCCAGCAGCTTTCTCGGGACAGGTCTACCCCAGCATTTT
CASSFLGTGLPQHF
>few|TRBD2|TRBJ2-1|TRBV7-8
TGTGCCAGCAGCTTAGTAGCGGGAAAGGCCTACAATGAGCAGTTCTTC
CASSLVAGKAYNEQFF
>NA|NA|TRBJ1-2|TRBV6-5
TGTGCCAGCAGTCGCAGGGAGTATGGCTACACCTTC
CASSRREYGYTF
>few|NA|TRBJ1-4|TRBV2
TGTGCCAGCAGGACGACGGCAAATAATGAAAAACTGTTTTTT
CASRTTANNEKLFF
>NA|TRBD1|TRBJ1-4|TRBV5-1
TGCGCCAGCAGCTTTGGACAGGCTTCTAATGAAAAACTGTTTTTT
CASSFGQASNEKLFF
>NA|NA|TRBJ1-1|TRBV19
TGTGCCAGTAGTACTCGCGGTTTACTGATGAACACTGAAGCTTTCTTT
CASSTRGLLMNTEAFF
>NA|TRBD2|TRBJ2-7|TRBV30
TGTGCCTGGGGACTAGCGGGGGGGACCTACGAGCAGTACTTC
CAWGLAGGTYEQYF
>NA|NA|TRBJ2-1|TRBV5-1
TGCGCCAGCGCAAGACAGTCCCCAGGGAATGAGCAGTTCTTC
CASARQSPGNEQFF
>few|TRBD2|TRBJ2-1|TRBV7-8
TGTGCCAGCAGCTTAGACGGAGCGGGGCCCTACAATGAGCAGTTCTTC
CASSLDGAGPYNEQFF
>NA|NA|TRBJ1-4|TRBV5-1
TGCGCCAGCAGCTTGGGACAGACGATTTCTAATGAAAAACTGTTTTTT
CASSLGQTISNEKLFF
>NA|NA|TRBJ2-7|TRBV6-5
TGTGCCAGCAGTTTTGGGTCGATCCACAACGAGCAGTACTTC
CASSFGSIHNEQYF
>NA|NA|TRBJ2-7|TRBV6-5
TGTGCCAGCAGAGGACGGAGGCTTGCCGAGCAGTACTTC
CASRGRRLAEQYF
>NA|NA|TRBJ1-1|TRBV6-1
TGTGCCAGCGCCGAAAATTACAGACTGAACACTGAAGCTTTCTTT
CASAENYRLNTEAFF
>NA|NA|TRBJ1-2|TRBV6-5
TGTGCCAGCAGGCCAGTAGTGGGGGAGGGTGGCTACACCTTC
CASRPVVGEGGYTF
>once|NA|TRBJ2-5|TRBV27
TGTGCCAGCAGTCCATCCACTGGGACGGTCCTCCTGGAGACCCAGTACTTC
CASSPSTGTVLLETQYF
>NA|NA|TRBJ1-1|TRBV4-1
TGCGCCAGCAGCCAACAGGCATCGGTGAACACTGAAGCTTTCTTT
CASSQQASVNTEAFF
>few|NA|TRBJ1-2|TRBV6-6
TGTGCCAGCAGTTGGACGGGAATCTATGGCTACACCTTC
CASSWTGIYGYTF
>NA|NA|TRBJ2-6|TRBV7-7
TGTGCCAGCAGCTTTCTGATTAAGTGCCACAAGTCGGGCCAACGTCCTGACTTC
CASSFLIKCHKSGQRPDF
>NA|NA|TRBJ2-5|TRBV29-1
TGCAGCGTTGTGGGGGGCCTTCTAGAGACCCAGTACTTC
CSVVGGLLETQYF
>NA|TRBD1|TRBJ1-2|TRBV9
TGTGCCAGCAGCGCCACCTGGACAGGGAATTATGGCTACACCTTC
CASSATWTGNYGYTF
>NA|TRBD1|TRBJ2-7|TRBV11-3
TGTGCCAGCAGCCAGGGACAGGGTATTACCTACGAGCAGTACTTC
CASSQGQGITYEQYF
>few|NA|TRBJ2-1|TRBV5-1
TGCGCCAGCAGCTTGGAATCACGTACTGAGCAGTTCTTC
CASSLESRTEQFF
>NA|TRBD1|TRBJ1-1|TRBV10-2
TGCGCCAGCAGTGGACAGGGGGCGGGTGAAGCTTTCTTT
CASSGQGAGEAFF
>NA|NA|TRBJ2-2|TRBV5-1
TGCGCCAGCAGGGGGCCGCTGGACACCGGGGAGCTGTTTTTT
CASRGPLDTGELFF
>few|TRBD1|TRBJ1-1|TRBV18
TGTGCCAGCTCAACTGGACAGGGGAACACTGAAGCTTTCTTT
CASSTGQGNTEAFF
>NA|TRBD1|TRBJ2-2|TRBV7-9
TGTGCCAGCAGTTTTACAGGGGAGTCCGGGGAGCTGTTTTTT
CASSFTGESGELFF
>NA|TRBD1|TRBJ1-6|TRBV6-1
TGTGCCAGCAGCTTCGGGACAGGCTCACCCCTCCACTTT
CASSFGTGSPLHF
>NA|NA|TRBJ1-1|TRBV7-8
TGTGCCAGCAGCTCCTGGGGCAGGGTGAACACTGAAGCTTTCTTT
CASSSWGRVNTEAFF
>medium-sized|TRBD1|TRBJ1-6|TRBV30
TGTGCCTGGAGTACTTTTCTTGTCCAGGGGGCGGGTAATTCACCCCTCCACTTT
CAWSTFLVQGAGNSPLHF
>NA|NA|TRBJ1-1|TRBV5-4
TGTGCCAGCAGCTTGGGCCCGGGGAACACTGAAGCTTTCTTT
CASSLGPGNTEAFF
>few|TRBD1|TRBJ1-1|TRBV10-3
TGTGCCATCAGGGACAGGGACACTGAAGCTTTCTTT
CAIRDRDTEAFF
>NA|NA|TRBJ2-3|TRBV6-6
TGTGCCAGCAGCTACAGGGCAGGGAGTAGCAGTGATACGCAGTATTTT
CASSYRAGSSSDTQYF
>few|TRBD2|TRBJ2-1|TRBV18
TGTGCCAGCTCACTCCTTAGCGGGGACAATGAGCAGTTCTTC
CASSLLSGDNEQFF
>NA|NA|TRBJ1-5|TRBV18
TGTGCCAGCTCACCACGAGCCGAACGGGCCCAGCATTTT
CASSPRAERAQHF
>NA|TRBD2|TRBJ2-1|TRBV7-2
TGTGCCAGCAGCCTAACTAGCGGGAGTTTCTATGAGCAGTTCTTC
CASSLTSGSFYEQFF
>few|TRBD2|TRBJ2-1|TRBV19
TGTGCCAGTAGTATCGGCGGGGGGGCTTACAATGAGCAGTTCTTC
CASSIGGGAYNEQFF
>NA|NA|TRBJ1-2|TRBV5-1
TGCGCCAGCAGCTTGACAGCGAGTGGCTACACCTTC
CASSLTASGYTF
>once|NA|TRBJ2-1|TRBV15
TGTGCCACCAGCCCCCAGGGAGCCATCGGGGCGAATGAGCAGTTCTTC
CATSPQGAIGANEQFF
>NA|NA|TRBJ1-2|TRBV30
TGTGCCTGGAGTTACACGTATGGCTACACCTTC
CAWSYTYGYTF
>NA|TRBD2|TRBJ2-7|TRBV19
TGTGCCAGTAGTATAGGTGGACTAGCGGTCTACGAGCAGTACTTC
CASSIGGLAVYEQYF
>NA|NA|TRBJ2-1|TRBV7-2
TGTGCCAGCAGCTTAGCGCTAAAAGGGACTTGGCAGTTCTTC
CASSLALKGTWQFF
>NA|NA|TRBJ2-3|TRBV5-1
TGCGCCAGCAGCTCTATTCAGACAGATACGCAGTATTTT
CASSSIQTDTQYF
>NA|NA|TRBJ1-6|TRBV4-2
TGTGCCAGCAGCCAGAGCCGGGCCATGATTAATTCACCCCTCCACTTT
CASSQSRAMINSPLHF
>few|NA|TRBJ1-2|TRBV6-1
TGTGCCAGCAGTGTCAATCTTAATTCCTATGGCTACACCTTC
CASSVNLNSYGYTF